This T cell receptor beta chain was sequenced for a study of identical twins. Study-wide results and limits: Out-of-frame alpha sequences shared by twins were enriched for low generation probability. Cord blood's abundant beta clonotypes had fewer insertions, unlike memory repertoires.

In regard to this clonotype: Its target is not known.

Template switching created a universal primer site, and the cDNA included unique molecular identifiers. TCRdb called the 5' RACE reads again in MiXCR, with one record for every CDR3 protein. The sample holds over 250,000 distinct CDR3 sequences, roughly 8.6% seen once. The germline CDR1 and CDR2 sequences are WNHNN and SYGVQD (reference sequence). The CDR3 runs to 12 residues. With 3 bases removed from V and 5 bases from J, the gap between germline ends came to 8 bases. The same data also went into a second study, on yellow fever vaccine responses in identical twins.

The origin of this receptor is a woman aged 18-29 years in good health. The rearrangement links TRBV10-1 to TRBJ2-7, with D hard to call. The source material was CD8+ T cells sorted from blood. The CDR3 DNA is TGCGCCAGCAGTGAATTTGGGGACGAGCAGTACTTC. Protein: CASSEFGDEQYF.